This T cell receptor beta chain was recorded in a study of cytomegalovirus exposure and HLA in healthy donors. Study-wide points: Data from an earlier analysis indicated that most TCR beta V segments were productive either about 90% or about 30% of the time. Most TCR sequences were rare, but some public TCRs occurred in many donors.

Concerning this clone: The antigen remains unidentified.

Vbeta (60) and Jbeta (13) primers were used in the PCR. The repertoire was sequenced with immunoSEQ multiplex PCR; TCRdb's copy has only in-frame clones and lacks some. The sample shows about 190,000 clones, about 77% of them seen only once. The sequenced material came from PBMCs. The receptor comes from a man aged 30 to 45 in good health and CMV-seropositive.

The CDR3 loop is CASSWTSGGDEQYF. The CDR3, as DNA: TGTGCCAGCAGCTGGACTAGCGGGGGGGATGAGCAGTACTTC. The V gene is TRBV7-2, the J gene TRBJ2-7; 15 bases match TRBD2. The CDR3 covers 14 residues. The trim removed 4 bases at V and 7 bases at J, leaving 2 bases unmatched. Per the germline V gene, CDR1 is SGHTA and CDR2 is FQGNSA.